This is a list of T cell receptor beta chains from one sample in a study of T cells in localized non-small cell lung cancer. Here immunoSEQ multiplex PCR was the method, and the copy in TCRdb shows in-frame clones only, minus some. Of approximately 7,400 clones listed, about 23% are singletons. The source was lung tumor tissue, collected before any cancer treatment. The receptors shown here come from a man between 40 and 69 years old with stage III squamous cell lung carcinoma. CDR3s include the opening cysteine and the closing phenylalanine or tryptophan. The order of the fields is D gene, J gene, V gene, clone size, CDR3 DNA, CDR3 protein. D genes are given only for firm matches. A row's size may be missing; if present it is once, few, many or a size class.

d_call: .
j_call: TRBJ2-3
v_call: TRBV11-3
clone_size: few
cdr3_nt: TGTGCCAGCAGCTTTGGGACAACCCCTAGCACAGATACGCAGTATTTT
cdr3_aa: CASSFGTTPSTDTQYF

d_call: .
j_call: TRBJ1-2
v_call: TRBV6-8
clone_size: few
cdr3_nt: TGTGCCAGCAGCCCCGGGGCCGTGGTACGTGGCTACACCTTC
cdr3_aa: CASSPGAVVRGYTF

d_call: .
j_call: TRBJ2-5
v_call: TRBV19
clone_size: .
cdr3_nt: TGTGCCAGTAGTTTATCCTCACGGGGGGCCCAAGAGACCCAGTACTTC
cdr3_aa: CASSLSSRGAQETQYF

d_call: TRBD2
j_call: TRBJ2-1
v_call: TRBV18
clone_size: .
cdr3_nt: TGTGCCAGCTCACCGGGACTAGCTATCCCCCATGAGCAGTTCTTC
cdr3_aa: CASSPGLAIPHEQFF

d_call: TRBD1
j_call: TRBJ2-7
v_call: TRBV11-3
clone_size: few
cdr3_nt: TGTGCCAGCACCGGGACAGGGGGCGCCTACGAGCAGTACTTC
cdr3_aa: CASTGTGGAYEQYF

d_call: TRBD1
j_call: TRBJ2-7
v_call: TRBV18
clone_size: .
cdr3_nt: TGTGCCAGCTCACTAGAACAGGGGGCGAGGAACGAGCAGTACTTC
cdr3_aa: CASSLEQGARNEQYF

d_call: .
j_call: TRBJ2-2
v_call: TRBV11-3
clone_size: medium-sized
cdr3_nt: TGTGCCAGCAGCCGGGAGCCGCGGACCGGGGAGCTGTTTTTT
cdr3_aa: CASSREPRTGELFF

d_call: .
j_call: TRBJ2-1
v_call: TRBV11-3
clone_size: few
cdr3_nt: TGTGCCAGCAGCTTCGGGACTTCCTACAATGAGCAGTTCTTC
cdr3_aa: CASSFGTSYNEQFF

d_call: .
j_call: TRBJ1-2
v_call: TRBV9
clone_size: few
cdr3_nt: TGTGCCAGCAGCCCCTGGGGCGGAGATAACTATGGCTACACCTTC
cdr3_aa: CASSPWGGDNYGYTF

d_call: TRBD1
j_call: TRBJ2-3
v_call: TRBV23-1
clone_size: .
cdr3_nt: TGCGCCAGCAGCCCTAAACAGGGGGATACGCAGTATTTT
cdr3_aa: CASSPKQGDTQYF

d_call: TRBD1
j_call: TRBJ2-5
v_call: TRBV6-8
clone_size: .
cdr3_nt: TGTGCCAGCAGGGGGACAGGGGTCCAAGAGACCCAGTACTTC
cdr3_aa: CASRGTGVQETQYF

d_call: .
j_call: TRBJ1-3
v_call: TRBV9
clone_size: medium-sized
cdr3_nt: TGTGCCAGCAGCTTGACCCCACAGGGAAACACCATATATTTT
cdr3_aa: CASSLTPQGNTIYF

d_call: .
j_call: TRBJ1-1
v_call: TRBV18
clone_size: few
cdr3_nt: TGTGCCAGCTCACCATGGGGGACTGAAGCTTTCTTT
cdr3_aa: CASSPWGTEAFF

d_call: .
j_call: TRBJ1-5
v_call: TRBV28
clone_size: .
cdr3_nt: TGTGCCAGCACTAACAGATCGCACAATCAGCCCCAGCATTTT
cdr3_aa: CASTNRSHNQPQHF

d_call: TRBD1
j_call: TRBJ1-1
v_call: TRBV23-1
clone_size: .
cdr3_nt: TGCGCCAGCAGCTTGGGCACAGGGGATGAAGCTTTCTTT
cdr3_aa: CASSLGTGDEAFF

d_call: .
j_call: TRBJ2-1
v_call: TRBV11-3
clone_size: .
cdr3_nt: TGTGCCAGCAGCTTAGTCTTGGTGCAGAGGGCCGGGGGTCAGCAGTTCTTC
cdr3_aa: CASSLVLVQRAGGQQFF

d_call: .
j_call: TRBJ2-2
v_call: TRBV19
clone_size: few
cdr3_nt: TGTGCCAGTAGTAGGTCGGGGGCGACGGACACCGGGGAGCTGTTTTTT
cdr3_aa: CASSRSGATDTGELFF

d_call: .
j_call: TRBJ1-2
v_call: TRBV6-8
clone_size: medium-sized
cdr3_nt: TGTGCCAGCAGTTACACAACAGGGTCGGGTGGTGGCTACACCTTC
cdr3_aa: CASSYTTGSGGGYTF

d_call: TRBD1
j_call: TRBJ2-6
v_call: TRBV18
clone_size: .
cdr3_nt: TGTGCCAGCTCACCAGGGACAGGGGTAGGTGGGGCCAACGTCCTGACTTTC
cdr3_aa: CASSPGTGVGGANVLTF

d_call: .
j_call: TRBJ2-1
v_call: TRBV19
clone_size: .
cdr3_nt: TGTGCCAGTAGTATGAGGACGCTCAATGAGCAGTTCTTC
cdr3_aa: CASSMRTLNEQFF

d_call: TRBD1
j_call: TRBJ2-7
v_call: TRBV10-3
clone_size: .
cdr3_nt: TGTGCCATCAGTGAGGGACAGGGGGGCGAGCAGTACTTC
cdr3_aa: CAISEGQGGEQYF

d_call: .
j_call: TRBJ1-2
v_call: TRBV6-8
clone_size: .
cdr3_nt: TGTGCCAGCAGTCAGGGCATCAGTGGCTACACCTTC
cdr3_aa: CASSQGISGYTF

d_call: .
j_call: TRBJ2-1
v_call: TRBV6-8
clone_size: .
cdr3_nt: TGTGCCAGCAGTTACTCACGGGGTGAGCAGTTCTTC
cdr3_aa: CASSYSRGEQFF

d_call: TRBD1
j_call: TRBJ1-3
v_call: TRBV6-8
clone_size: few
cdr3_nt: TGTGCCAGCACCAGGGACAGGCGCTCTGGAAACACCATATATTTT
cdr3_aa: CASTRDRRSGNTIYF

d_call: .
j_call: TRBJ2-7
v_call: TRBV4-1
clone_size: few
cdr3_nt: TGCGCCAGCAGCCAAGGCAGGGGCAGTGACGAGCAGTACTTC
cdr3_aa: CASSQGRGSDEQYF

d_call: .
j_call: TRBJ2-2
v_call: TRBV11-3
clone_size: .
cdr3_nt: TGTGCCAGCACCACATGGGCGGGCGGCGGGGAGCTGTTTTTT
cdr3_aa: CASTTWAGGGELFF

d_call: TRBD1
j_call: TRBJ2-7
v_call: TRBV6-8
clone_size: few
cdr3_nt: TGTGCCAGCAGGGTTACGGCGGGACAGGGCATCTACGAGCAGTACTTC
cdr3_aa: CASRVTAGQGIYEQYF

d_call: TRBD2
j_call: TRBJ2-3
v_call: TRBV2
clone_size: few
cdr3_nt: TGTGCCAGCAGCGTAGGCGCTAGGGCGGGGGAAAATACGCAGTATTTT
cdr3_aa: CASSVGARAGENTQYF

d_call: .
j_call: TRBJ2-7
v_call: TRBV27
clone_size: .
cdr3_nt: TGTGCCAGCAGTCCCCTCGGACGGGACTACGAGCAGTACTTC
cdr3_aa: CASSPLGRDYEQYF

d_call: .
j_call: TRBJ1-5
v_call: TRBV6-8
clone_size: few
cdr3_nt: TGTGCCAGCAGTTACCTTGGATCACAGCCCCAGCATTTT
cdr3_aa: CASSYLGSQPQHF

d_call: .
j_call: TRBJ1-2
v_call: TRBV29-1
clone_size: .
cdr3_nt: TGCAGCGTTGAAAGAGGGTTTAACTATGGCTACACCTTC
cdr3_aa: CSVERGFNYGYTF

d_call: TRBD1
j_call: TRBJ2-7
v_call: TRBV11-3
clone_size: medium-sized
cdr3_nt: TGTGCCAGCAGCTTCACAGGGGGTTCCTACGAGCAGTACTTC
cdr3_aa: CASSFTGGSYEQYF

d_call: .
j_call: TRBJ2-7
v_call: TRBV9
clone_size: .
cdr3_nt: TGTGCCAGCAGCGTAAGTCTGAGCTCCTACGAGCAGTACTTC
cdr3_aa: CASSVSLSSYEQYF

d_call: .
j_call: TRBJ2-6
v_call: TRBV18
clone_size: .
cdr3_nt: TGTGCCAGCTCACCAGGGACGGACTCTGGGGCCAACGTCCTGACTTTC
cdr3_aa: CASSPGTDSGANVLTF

d_call: TRBD1
j_call: TRBJ2-4
v_call: TRBV19
clone_size: .
cdr3_nt: TGTGCCAGTAGTATAGAGGGACAGATAAAAAACATTCAGTACTTC
cdr3_aa: CASSIEGQIKNIQYF

d_call: .
j_call: TRBJ2-7
v_call: TRBV18
clone_size: .
cdr3_nt: TGTGCCAGCTCACCCGGACAGAGCTCCTACGAGCAGTACTTC
cdr3_aa: CASSPGQSSYEQYF

d_call: .
j_call: TRBJ1-1
v_call: TRBV9
clone_size: .
cdr3_nt: TGTGCCAGCTTTAAACCAGTCCAAGGGGCTTTCTTT
cdr3_aa: CASFKPVQGAFF

d_call: .
j_call: TRBJ2-3
v_call: TRBV6-8
clone_size: few
cdr3_nt: TGTGCCAGCAGCTGGGCTGTGGTGGGGACGCAGTATTTT
cdr3_aa: CASSWAVVGTQYF

d_call: .
j_call: TRBJ2-1
v_call: TRBV9
clone_size: .
cdr3_nt: TGTGCCAGCAGCGCACAGGGAAGCTCCTACAATGAGCAGTTCTTC
cdr3_aa: CASSAQGSSYNEQFF

d_call: TRBD1
j_call: TRBJ1-2
v_call: TRBV28
clone_size: .
cdr3_nt: TGTGCCAGCAGCCCCACGGCGGGACAGCCTAACTATGGCTACACCTTC
cdr3_aa: CASSPTAGQPNYGYTF

d_call: .
j_call: TRBJ2-7
v_call: TRBV28
clone_size: few
cdr3_nt: TGTGCCACCCTCCGGGGTTCCTACGAGCAGTACTTC
cdr3_aa: CATLRGSYEQYF

d_call: .
j_call: TRBJ1-2
v_call: TRBV30
clone_size: few
cdr3_nt: TGTGCCTGGAGTGTACAGAAGGGGGGGCCTCAAAGGTTCTATGGCTACACCTTC
cdr3_aa: CAWSVQKGGPQRFYGYTF

d_call: TRBD1
j_call: TRBJ1-3
v_call: TRBV6-8
clone_size: .
cdr3_nt: TGTGCCAGCAGCTATATCAAACAGGGGATAGCTGGAAACACCATATATTTT
cdr3_aa: CASSYIKQGIAGNTIYF

d_call: .
j_call: TRBJ2-7
v_call: TRBV4-1
clone_size: medium-sized
cdr3_nt: TGCGCCAGCAGCCGGGACATCACCGTCTACGAGCAGTACTTC
cdr3_aa: CASSRDITVYEQYF

d_call: .
j_call: TRBJ2-7
v_call: TRBV18
clone_size: once
cdr3_nt: TGTGCCAGCTCGCCGGGACACCGTTACGAGCAGTACTTC
cdr3_aa: CASSPGHRYEQYF

d_call: TRBD1
j_call: TRBJ1-1
v_call: TRBV19
clone_size: .
cdr3_nt: TGTGCCAGTAGCCCGACAGGGGGCAGGACTGAAGCTTTCTTT
cdr3_aa: CASSPTGGRTEAFF

d_call: .
j_call: TRBJ1-6
v_call: TRBV11-3
clone_size: few
cdr3_nt: TGTGCCAGCAGCTTGGCCAGTGTCAATTCACCCCTCCACTTT
cdr3_aa: CASSLASVNSPLHF

d_call: .
j_call: TRBJ2-1
v_call: TRBV10-2
clone_size: .
cdr3_nt: TGCGCCAGCAGTGAGCAGGGACGGAATGAGCAGTTCTTC
cdr3_aa: CASSEQGRNEQFF

d_call: TRBD1
j_call: TRBJ2-7
v_call: TRBV18
clone_size: .
cdr3_nt: TGTGCCAGCTCACCAGGGACAGAAACCTACGAGCAGTACTTC
cdr3_aa: CASSPGTETYEQYF

d_call: TRBD2
j_call: TRBJ2-1
v_call: TRBV28
clone_size: once
cdr3_nt: TGTGCCAGCAGTTCAGTATTGGGGACTAGCGGGGGGCCCCATCTCGTCCATGAGCAGTTCTTC
cdr3_aa: CASSSVLGTSGGPHLVHEQFF